The entry below describes one T cell receptor (beta chain). Its antigen remains unidentified. Germline CDR1 MRHNA, CDR2 SNTAGT. The CDR3 sequence is 16 residues long. After removal of 4 bases from V and 2 bases from J, the junction contained 4 bases not matched to a gene. The sample is drawn from a study of cytomegalovirus exposure and HLA in healthy donors. About the study: The 120 or so validation repertoires were produced on the same platform as the 670 or so repertoires of the first cohort. This was reported in a later analysis.

Study-wide findings and caveats: The listing of about 150 TCR beta chains classed them as cytomegalovirus-associated.

The repertoire was sequenced with immunoSEQ multiplex PCR; TCRdb's copy has only in-frame clones and lacks some. The sample has about 190,000 clones; 80% to 85% are singletons. The chain has TRBV6-4 and TRBJ2-5, with 13 nucleotides matching TRBD2. The TCR was taken from a woman under 30 in good health and CMV-seropositive. Source material: PBMCs. CDR3 region: CASSAPGLAGQETQYF. Here the CDR3 DNA reads TGTGCCAGCAGTGCACCGGGACTAGCGGGACAAGAGACCCAGTACTTC.